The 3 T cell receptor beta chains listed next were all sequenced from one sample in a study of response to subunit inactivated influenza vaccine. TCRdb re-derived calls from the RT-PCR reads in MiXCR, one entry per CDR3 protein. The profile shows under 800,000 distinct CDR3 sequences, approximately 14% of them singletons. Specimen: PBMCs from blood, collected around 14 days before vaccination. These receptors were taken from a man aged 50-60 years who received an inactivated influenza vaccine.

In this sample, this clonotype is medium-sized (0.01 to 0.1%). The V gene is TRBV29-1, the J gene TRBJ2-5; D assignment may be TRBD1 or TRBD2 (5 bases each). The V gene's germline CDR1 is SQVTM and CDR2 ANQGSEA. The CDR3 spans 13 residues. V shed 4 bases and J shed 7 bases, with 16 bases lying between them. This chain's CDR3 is CSVVISGPRTQYF. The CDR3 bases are TGCAGCGTTGTGATTTCGGGGCCTCGGACCCAGTACTTC.

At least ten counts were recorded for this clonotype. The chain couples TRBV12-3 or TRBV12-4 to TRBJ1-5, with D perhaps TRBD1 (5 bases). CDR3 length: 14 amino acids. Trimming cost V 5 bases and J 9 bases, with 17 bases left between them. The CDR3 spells CASSPSSGLRPQHF. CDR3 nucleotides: TGTGCCAGCAGTCCATCCTCGGGGCTGAGGCCCCAGCATTTT.

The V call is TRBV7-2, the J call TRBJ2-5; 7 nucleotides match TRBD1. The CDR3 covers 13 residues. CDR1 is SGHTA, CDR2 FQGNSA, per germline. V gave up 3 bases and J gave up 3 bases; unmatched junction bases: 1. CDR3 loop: CASSFDREETQYF. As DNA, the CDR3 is TGTGCCAGCAGCTTTGACAGGGAAGAGACCCAGTACTTC. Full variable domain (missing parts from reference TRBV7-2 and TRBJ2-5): GAGVSQSPSNKVTEKGKDVELRCDPISGHTALYWYRQSLGQGLEFLIYFQGNSAPDKSGLPSDRFSAERTGGSVSTLTIQRTQQEDSAVYLCASSFDREETQYFGPGTRLLVL.